This T cell receptor (beta chain) was identified during a study of Tregs in tolerant kidney transplant recipients. In the case of this clone: Its antigen is as yet unknown. Relative to the germline gene, one junction end is altered; a read error may explain this. Other nucleotide sequences from this sample produce the same CDR3.

Germline values: CDR1 MNHNS, CDR2 SASEGT. The CDR3 is made up of 18 amino acids. Study findings and constraints: Tregs expanded with activated donor B cells seemed most donor-specific.

Some clones are missing from TCRdb's copy, which holds only in-frame ones; the method was immunoSEQ multiplex PCR. Of roughly 46,000 clones listed, about 89% are singletons. Regulatory T cells were sorted from thawed PBMCs rested overnight at 37°C with around 200 IU/ml IL-2. V is TRBV6-1 and J is TRBJ1-4, with 9 nucleotides matching TRBD1. The source of this sequence is a human donor in good health. Input material: Tregs from blood. The CDR3 nucleotides are TGTGCCAGCAGTGACCCGGACAGGGGCCGGCGACTGAGTGAAAAACTATTTTTT. Its translation is CASSDPDRGRRLSEKLFF.